The next 12 T cell receptor beta chains were all read from a single sample in a study of graft-versus-host responses after intestinal transplantation. The antigens for these receptors are not known. Assay: immunoSEQ multiplex PCR; the TCRdb copy retains only in-frame clones and omits some. The sample contains 25,000 to 30,000 clones, 82% of which appear only once. The source material was unstimulated CD4+ T cells sorted from spleen or lymph node cells, sampled before intestinal transplant. The origin of the receptors is a human donor who received an intestinal transplant.

This chain uses TRBV5-1 with TRBJ1-1; D gene unclear. The CDR3 runs to 13 residues. Per germline, CDR1 SGHRS and CDR2 YFSETQ. Trimming left V 3 bases short and J 3 bases short, with 9 bases between. This CDR3 reads CASSWGLDTEAFF. CDR3 nucleotide sequence: TGCGCCAGCAGCTGGGGTTTGGACACTGAAGCTTTCTTT.

The chain couples TRBV12-5 to TRBJ2-7; D perhaps matches TRBD1 (5 bases). This CDR3 comprises 17 residues. From germline, CDR1 is LGHNT and CDR2 FRNRAP. V gave up 7 bases and J gave up 2 bases, with 24 bases separating them. The CDR3 loop is CASALFLTGQGAYEQYF. CDR3 in DNA: TGTGCTAGTGCTCTTTTTTTGACGGGCCAAGGGGCCTACGAGCAGTACTTC. Together with reference TRBV12-5 and TRBJ2-7, the CDR3 gives the full variable domain: DARVTQTPRHKVTEMGQEVTMRCQPILGHNTVFWYRQTMMQGLELLAYFRNRAPLDDSGMPKDRFSAEMPDATLATLKIQPSEPRDSAVYFCASALFLTGQGAYEQYFGPGTRLTVT.

This chain uses TRBV7-6 with TRBJ2-5; possibly TRBD1 for D (6 bases). The CDR3 length is 14 residues. Trimming shortened V by 3 bases and J by 5 bases, and 13 bases separated the two germline ends. Germline CDR1 SGHVS, CDR2 FNYEAQ. CDR3 nucleotide sequence: TGTGCCAGCAGCTTGTTGGGGGCTGGGGAGACCCAGTACTTC. Its translation: CASSLLGAGETQYF. Supplemented by reference TRBV7-6 and TRBJ2-5, the full variable domain reads GAGVSQSPRYKVTKRGQDVALRCDPISGHVSLYWYRQALGQGPEFLTYFNYEAQQDKSGLPNDRFSAERPEGSISTLTIQRTEQRDSAMYRCASSLLGAGETQYFGPGTRLLVL.

This chain connects TRBV6-6 to TRBJ2-7; TRBD2 matches at 7 bases. Germline-derived CDR1 and CDR2 are MNHNY and SVGAGI (reference sequence). V lost 6 bases and J lost 2; bases outside the gene matches: 7. This CDR3 is built from 14 residues. DNA for the CDR3: TGTGCCAGCAGGCGGGCTAGCGGTGCCTACGAGCAGTACTTC. Translating gives CASRRASGAYEQYF.

This sequence joins TRBV19 and TRBJ1-2; D might be TRBD1 (5 bases). Germline CDR1 reads LNHDA; CDR2 reads SQIVND (reference sequence). The CDR3 length is 15 residues. With 0 bases removed from V and 4 bases from J, the gap between germline ends came to 12 bases. The CDR3, as DNA: TGTGCCAGTAGTATAGATACTTCGGGGGTCTATGGCTACACCTTC. It codes for CASSIDTSGVYGYTF.

The V and J genes are TRBV7-3 and TRBJ1-6; no reliable D call. This CDR3 region has 13 residues. Trimming cost V 5 bases and J 7 bases, with 9 bases left between them. Germline assignment: CDR1 SGHTA and CDR2 FQGTGA. This CDR3 reads CASSQVGNSPLHF. Written as DNA, the CDR3 is TGTGCCAGCAGCCAGGTGGGGAATTCACCCCTCCACTTT.

This chain uses TRBV27 with TRBJ1-5, with 7 bases aligning to TRBD1. Germline CDR1 and CDR2: MNHEY and SMNVEV (reference sequence). The J segment lost 5 bases and the V segment lost 5 bases, leaving 9 bases of the junction unmatched. The CDR3 consists of 15 residues. CDR3 nucleotide sequence: TGTGCCAGCAGTCCCTCCGGGACAGTTTATCAGCCCCAGCATTTT. Residues: CASSPSGTVYQPQHF.

The J gene is TRBJ2-7, the V gene TRBV6-1; 10 bases fit TRBD2. The V segment lost 5 bases and the J segment 7 bases; nucleotides outside the gene matches: 8. Germline-derived CDR1 and CDR2 are MNHNS and SASEGT. The CDR3 contains 14 residues. CDR3 protein: CASSLAGGRYEQYF. The CDR3 DNA is TGTGCCAGCAGTTTAGCGGGAGGACGCTATGAGCAGTACTTC.

This clone has just a few counts. This chain uses TRBV5-4 with TRBJ2-7, with 7 bases fitting TRBD2. The CDR3 consists of 14 residues. Germline loops: CDR1 SGHNT, CDR2 YYREEE (reference sequence). V gave up 2 bases and J gave up 3 bases; unmatched junction bases: 5. The CDR3 DNA follows: TGTGCCAGCAGCTTCGAATCTAGCGGCTACGAGCAGTACTTC. Its translation: CASSFESSGYEQYF.

The chain links TRBV6-1 to TRBJ2-6, with D unresolved. V was cut by 5 bases and J by 1 base, with 9 bases left in between. Germline CDR1 and CDR2: MNHNS and SASEGT. The CDR3 extends over 15 amino acids. CDR3 in amino acids: CASSPWWSGANVLTF. CDR3 nucleotide sequence: TGTGCCAGCAGTCCGTGGTGGTCTGGGGCCAACGTCCTGACTTTC.

The chain combines TRBV6-1 with TRBJ2-7; 7 nucleotides align to TRBD2. CDR1 and CDR2 from the germline V gene are MNHNS and SASEGT. This CDR3 is 17 amino acids long. Germline trimming cut 3 bases from V and 1 base from J; bases unmatched to any gene: 12. The CDR3 region is CASSEYPGTTLSYEQYF. In DNA form, the CDR3 reads TGTGCCAGCAGTGAGTACCCCGGGACTACCCTATCCTACGAGCAGTACTTC.

This clone was seen more than once but under ten times. The chain is built from TRBV5-1 and TRBJ2-3; 10 bases agree with TRBD2. The CDR3 totals 14 residues. Per germline, CDR1 SGHRS and CDR2 YFSETQ. V lost 0 bases to trimming and J lost 5 bases; unmatched junction nucleotides: 0. CDR3 sequence: CASSLGLAGDTQYF. Here the CDR3 DNA reads TGCGCCAGCAGCTTGGGACTAGCGGGAGATACGCAGTATTTT.